This entry concerns a single T cell receptor (beta chain). This clonotype appeared a few times. Its antigen target is currently unknown. No base-level quality is on record; no much larger clone is a single base apart. The sample comes from a study of glioma-infiltrating T cells (dated by TCRdb to 2015 to 2016). Context from the whole study: Low-grade gliomas were WHO grade II oligodendrogliomas or astrocytomas, and glioblastomas were WHO grade IV tumors sampled at initial rather than recurrent diagnosis. Glioma patients received dexamethasone for six or fewer days before surgery. Blood libraries targeted about 4- to 10-fold sequencing coverage of 950,000 to 1,000,000 peripheral T cells. The study sequenced TCR alpha- and beta-chain repertoires from glioma tissue, from non-neoplastic brain tissue and from matched peripheral blood mononuclear cells. To gauge divergence between tissue and blood T-cell populations, every tissue-infiltrating repertoire was compared against the peripheral blood repertoire from the same patient. The paired cohort comprised three low-grade glioma patients, roughly 8 primary glioblastoma patients and three non-glioma patients contributing non-neoplastic brain tissue.

Immediately after resection, surgical brain or tumor specimens were cryofrozen in liquid nitrogen, and peripheral blood cells were collected at the same time. TCR alpha and beta CDR3 regions were amplified with the iRepertoire nested amplicon-rescue multiplex PCR (arm-PCR) platform from RNA. One-step reverse transcription and amplification used about 95-400 ng of tissue mRNA or PBMC total RNA as input. Following bead purification, Illumina adapters were added through a secondary multiplex PCR, and the libraries were then gel-purified between 200 and 400 bp. Libraries carried internal 6-nucleotide barcodes used for demultiplexing. The libraries were sequenced on an Illumina MiSeq using 2x220 or 2x250 nucleotide paired-end reads. Per the original workflow: Paired reads were merged with FLASH 1.2.11 and aligned to the GRCh37 human genome with BWA-MEM before extracting TRA and TRB reads. An IMGT-derived reference of cassette sequences and CDR3 motifs, with pseudogenes included, was used for V and J assignment. Reads were translated in three frames, and productive CDR3s were defined by a C…FGXG motif without stop codons. A clonotype was defined as a unique combination of a V-J cassette pair and a CDR3 amino acid sequence. Filtering of reads was based on Hamming distance, with the threshold set by the sequence error rate of each sample in mapped regions. TCRdb cleaned the public reads at Q25 with fastp, built clones with MiXCR and kept in-frame beta chains. Entries that share a CDR3 protein sequence are merged under the most common genes and DNA. These V and J calls rely on TCRdb rather than the paper's analysis. The sample records 400,000 or so distinct CDR3 sequences, 41% of which are singletons. The ten largest clones capture around 13% of the sample.

The germline V and J ends show losses of 2 bases and 7 bases respectively, and no gene match explains 2 bases of the junction. Sequences LNHDA (CDR1) and SQIVND (CDR2) are obtained from the germline V gene (reference sequence). Measured from the cysteine to the phenylalanine, the CDR3 is 13 residues long. Only CDR3 DNA remains: 39 bases, in frame from the first base. Study-wide conclusions, independent of this receptor: Very few CDR3 sequences were shared between tissue and blood, attributed to high CDR3 diversity and limited sampling. Patients with low tissue-blood divergence were marked by a signature set of shared blood CDR3 motifs, and that set was depleted in highly divergent patients. Group comparisons rested on small numbers: three non-neoplastic, three low-grade glioma and 7 or 8 glioblastoma patients. VJ-independent divergence between tissue and blood was below expectation in non-neoplastic patients but above expectation in all gliomas, especially low-grade gliomas.

Sequencing used glioma tissue, nonneoplastic brain tissue, or PBMCs (not recorded which). The chain was built from TRBV19 and TRBJ2-1; 7 bases in the junction line up with TRBD2. The origin of this receptor is a human donor with low-grade glioma or glioblastoma, undergoing nonglioma brain surgery, or in good health (not recorded which). Here is the DNA: TGTGCCAGTAGTATAATCGGGAGGAATGAGCAGTTCTTC. Its translation is CASSIIGRNEQFF.